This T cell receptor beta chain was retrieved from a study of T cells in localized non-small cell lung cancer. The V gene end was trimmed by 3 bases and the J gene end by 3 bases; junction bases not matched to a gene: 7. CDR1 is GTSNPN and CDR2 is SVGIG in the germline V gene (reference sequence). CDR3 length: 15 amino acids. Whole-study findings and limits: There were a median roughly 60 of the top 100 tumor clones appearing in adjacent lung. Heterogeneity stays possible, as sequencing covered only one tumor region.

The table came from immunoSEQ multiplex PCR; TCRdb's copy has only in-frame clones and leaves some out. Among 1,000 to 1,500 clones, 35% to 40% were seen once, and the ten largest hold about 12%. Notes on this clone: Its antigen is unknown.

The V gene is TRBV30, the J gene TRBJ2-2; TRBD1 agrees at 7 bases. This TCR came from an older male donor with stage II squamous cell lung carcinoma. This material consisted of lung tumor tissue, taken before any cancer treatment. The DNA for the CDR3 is TGTGCCTGGAGAGACTCGGGGACAGACACCGGGGAGCTGTTTTTT. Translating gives CAWRDSGTDTGELFF.